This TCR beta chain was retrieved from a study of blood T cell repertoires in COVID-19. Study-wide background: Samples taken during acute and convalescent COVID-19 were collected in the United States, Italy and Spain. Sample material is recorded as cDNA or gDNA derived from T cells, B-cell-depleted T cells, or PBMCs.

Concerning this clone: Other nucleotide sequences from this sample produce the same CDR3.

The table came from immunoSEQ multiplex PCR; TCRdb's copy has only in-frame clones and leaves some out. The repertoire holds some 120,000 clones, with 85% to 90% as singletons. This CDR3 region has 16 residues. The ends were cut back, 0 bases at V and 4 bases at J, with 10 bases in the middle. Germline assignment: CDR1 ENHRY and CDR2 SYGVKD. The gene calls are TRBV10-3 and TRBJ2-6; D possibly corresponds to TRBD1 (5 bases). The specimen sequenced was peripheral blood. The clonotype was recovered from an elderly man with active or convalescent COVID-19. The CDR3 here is CAISESPGSGANVLTF. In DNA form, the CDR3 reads TGTGCCATCAGTGAGTCCCCAGGGTCCGGGGCCAACGTCCTGACTTTC.